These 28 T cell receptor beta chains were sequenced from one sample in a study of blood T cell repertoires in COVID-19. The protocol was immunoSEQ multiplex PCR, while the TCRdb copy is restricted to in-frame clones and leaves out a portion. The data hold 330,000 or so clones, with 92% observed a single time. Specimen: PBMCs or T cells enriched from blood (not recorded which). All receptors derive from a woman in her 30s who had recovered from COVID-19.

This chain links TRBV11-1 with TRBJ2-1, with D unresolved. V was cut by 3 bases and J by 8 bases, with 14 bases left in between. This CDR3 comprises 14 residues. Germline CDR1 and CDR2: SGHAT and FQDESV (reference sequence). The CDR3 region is CASSFGLSPHEQFF. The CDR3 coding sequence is TGTGCCAGCAGCTTTGGCCTCTCACCCCATGAGCAGTTCTTC.

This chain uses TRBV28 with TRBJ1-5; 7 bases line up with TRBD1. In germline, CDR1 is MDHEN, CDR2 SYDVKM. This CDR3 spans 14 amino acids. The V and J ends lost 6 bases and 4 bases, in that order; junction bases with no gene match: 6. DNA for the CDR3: TGTGCCAGCAGGTGGGGACAGCCGAATCAGCCCCAGCATTTT. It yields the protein CASRWGQPNQPQHF.

The CDR3 region is CSVAGRGDTEAFF. The DNA for the CDR3 is TGCAGCGTTGCGGGCAGGGGGGACACTGAAGCTTTCTTT. V gene TRBV29-1 combines with J gene TRBJ1-1; 7 bases match TRBD1. The CDR3 is 13 residues long. Germline values: CDR1 SQVTM, CDR2 ANQGSEA. The V gene end was trimmed by 4 bases and the J gene end by 3 bases; junction bases not matched to a gene: 5.

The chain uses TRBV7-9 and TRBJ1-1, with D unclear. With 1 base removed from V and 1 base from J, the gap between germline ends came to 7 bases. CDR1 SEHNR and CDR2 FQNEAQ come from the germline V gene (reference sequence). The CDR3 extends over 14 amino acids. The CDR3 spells CASSLVGGNTEAFF. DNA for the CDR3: TGTGCCAGCAGCTTAGTAGGAGGGAACACTGAAGCTTTCTTT.

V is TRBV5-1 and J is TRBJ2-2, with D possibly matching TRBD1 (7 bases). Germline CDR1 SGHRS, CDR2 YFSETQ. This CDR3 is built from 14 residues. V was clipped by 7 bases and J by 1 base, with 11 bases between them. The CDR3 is CASGGGGNTGELFF. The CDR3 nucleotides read TGCGCCAGCGGAGGGGGCGGGAACACCGGGGAGCTGTTTTTT.

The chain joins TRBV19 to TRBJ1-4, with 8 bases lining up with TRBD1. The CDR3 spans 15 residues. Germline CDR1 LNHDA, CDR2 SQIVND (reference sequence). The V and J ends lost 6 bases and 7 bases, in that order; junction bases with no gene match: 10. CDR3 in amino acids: CASSSQGAGGEKLFF. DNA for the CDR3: TGTGCCAGTAGCTCTCAGGGGGCTGGTGGTGAAAAACTGTTTTTT.

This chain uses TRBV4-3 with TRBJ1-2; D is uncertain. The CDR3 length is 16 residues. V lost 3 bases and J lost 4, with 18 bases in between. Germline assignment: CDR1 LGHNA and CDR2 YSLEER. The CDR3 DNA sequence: TGCGCCAGCAGCCAGACGCGGCGCGGCTTGGCCTATGGCTACACCTTC. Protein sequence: CASSQTRRGLAYGYTF.

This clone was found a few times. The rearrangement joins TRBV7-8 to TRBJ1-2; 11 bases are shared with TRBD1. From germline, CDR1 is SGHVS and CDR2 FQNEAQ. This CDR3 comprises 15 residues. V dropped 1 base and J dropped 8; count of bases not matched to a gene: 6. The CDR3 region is CASSLGRTGGKGYTF. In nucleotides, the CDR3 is TGTGCCAGCAGCTTAGGCAGGACAGGGGGCAAAGGCTACACCTTC.

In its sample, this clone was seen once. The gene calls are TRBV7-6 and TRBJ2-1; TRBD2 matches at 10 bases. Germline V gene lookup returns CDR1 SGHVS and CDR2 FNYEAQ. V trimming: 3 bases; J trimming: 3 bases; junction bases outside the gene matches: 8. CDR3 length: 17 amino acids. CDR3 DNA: TGTGCCAGCAGCTTCCCGCCAGCTAGCGGGGGCTACAATGAGCAGTTCTTC. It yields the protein CASSFPPASGGYNEQFF.

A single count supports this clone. This CDR3 reads CASSSDVLPGETQYF. CDR3 in DNA: TGTGCCAGCAGCTCCGATGTCCTTCCGGGGGAGACCCAGTACTTC. This sequence joins TRBV5-8 and TRBJ2-5, with D maybe TRBD2 (5 bases). This CDR3 comprises 15 residues. Trimming removed 3 bases from V and 5 bases from J, with 17 bases in between. Germline loops: CDR1 SGHTS, CDR2 YDEGEE.

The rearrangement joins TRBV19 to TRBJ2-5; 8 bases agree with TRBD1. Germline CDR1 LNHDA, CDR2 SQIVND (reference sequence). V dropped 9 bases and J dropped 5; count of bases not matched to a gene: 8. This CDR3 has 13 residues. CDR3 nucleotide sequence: TGTGCCAGCCACGACAGGGGCGTTGAGACCCAGTACTTC. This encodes CASHDRGVETQYF.

The CDR3 sequence is CASSMEGGGQPQHF. CDR3 in DNA: TGTGCCAGTAGTATGGAGGGAGGGGGTCAGCCCCAGCATTTT. The V and J genes are TRBV19 and TRBJ1-5; weak D call: TRBD1 (6 bases). The V gene lost 3 bases and the J gene lost 6 bases, with 12 bases spanning the gap. The length of the CDR3 is 14 residues. Germline lookup yields CDR1 LNHDA and CDR2 SQIVND (reference sequence).

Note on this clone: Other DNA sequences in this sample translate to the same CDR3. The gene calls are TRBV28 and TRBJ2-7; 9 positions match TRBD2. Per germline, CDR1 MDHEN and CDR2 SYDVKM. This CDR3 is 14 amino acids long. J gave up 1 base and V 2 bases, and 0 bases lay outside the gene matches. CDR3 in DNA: TGTGCCAGCAGTTTACTAGCGGGATCCTACGAGCAGTACTTC. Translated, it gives CASSLLAGSYEQYF.

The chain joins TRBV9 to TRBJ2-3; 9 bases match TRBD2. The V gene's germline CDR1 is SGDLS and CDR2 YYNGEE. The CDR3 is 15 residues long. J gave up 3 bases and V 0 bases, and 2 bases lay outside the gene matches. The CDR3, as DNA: TGTGCCAGCAGCGTAGTGAGCGGGAGGACAGATACGCAGTATTTT. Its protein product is CASSVVSGRTDTQYF.

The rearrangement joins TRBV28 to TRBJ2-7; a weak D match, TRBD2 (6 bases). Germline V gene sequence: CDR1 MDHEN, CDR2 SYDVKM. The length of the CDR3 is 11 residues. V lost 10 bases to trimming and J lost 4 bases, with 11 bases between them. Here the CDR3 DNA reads TGTGCCACTGGGACTTCTTACGAGCAGTACTTC. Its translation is CATGTSYEQYF. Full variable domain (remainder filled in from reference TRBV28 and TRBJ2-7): DVKVTQSSRYLVKRTGEKVFLECVQDMDHENMFWYRQDPGLGLRLIYFSYDVKMKEKGDIPEGYSVSREKKERFSLILESASTNQTSMYLCATGTSYEQYFGPGTRLTVT.

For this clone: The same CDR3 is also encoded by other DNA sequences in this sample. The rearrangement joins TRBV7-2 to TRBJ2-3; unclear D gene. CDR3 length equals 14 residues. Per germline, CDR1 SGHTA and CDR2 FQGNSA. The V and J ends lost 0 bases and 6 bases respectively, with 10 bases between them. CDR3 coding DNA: TGTGCCAGCAGCTTAGCCAGCGTGGCGGATACGCAGTATTTT. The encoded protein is CASSLASVADTQYF.

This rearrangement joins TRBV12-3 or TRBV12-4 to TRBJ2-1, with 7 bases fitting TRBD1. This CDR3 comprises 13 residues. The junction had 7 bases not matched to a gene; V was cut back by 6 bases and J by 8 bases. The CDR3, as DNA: TGTGCCAGCAGCCGGGGACAGAGCCATGAGCAGTTCTTC. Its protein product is CASSRGQSHEQFF.

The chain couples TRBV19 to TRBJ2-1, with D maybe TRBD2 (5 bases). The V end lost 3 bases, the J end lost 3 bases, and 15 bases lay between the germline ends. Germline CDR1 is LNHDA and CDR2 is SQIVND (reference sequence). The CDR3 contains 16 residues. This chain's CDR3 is CASSIAGIRDYNEQFF. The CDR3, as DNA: TGTGCCAGTAGTATTGCGGGTATAAGGGACTACAATGAGCAGTTCTTC.

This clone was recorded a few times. CDR3 region: CASSRGWNTEAFF. CDR3 bases: TGCGCCAGCAGTCGGGGTTGGAACACTGAAGCTTTCTTT. V gene TRBV5-1 combines with J gene TRBJ1-1, with no clear D. V lost 5 bases, J lost 1 base, and 9 bases lay in between. The CDR3 covers 13 residues. CDR1 SGHRS and CDR2 YFSETQ come from the germline V gene.

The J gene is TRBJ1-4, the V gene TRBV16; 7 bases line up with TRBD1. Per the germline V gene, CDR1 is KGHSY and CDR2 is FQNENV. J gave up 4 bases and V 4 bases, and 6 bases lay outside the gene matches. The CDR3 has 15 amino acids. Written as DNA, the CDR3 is TGTGCCAGCAGCCCTCCGGGACAGCTTAATGAAAAACTGTTTTTT. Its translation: CASSPPGQLNEKLFF.

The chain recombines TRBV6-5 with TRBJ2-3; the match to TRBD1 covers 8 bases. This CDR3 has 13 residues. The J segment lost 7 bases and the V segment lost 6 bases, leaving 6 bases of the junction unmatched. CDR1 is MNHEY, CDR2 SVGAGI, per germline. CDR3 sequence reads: CASRGQGVNTQYF. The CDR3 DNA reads TGTGCCAGCAGAGGACAGGGAGTGAATACGCAGTATTTT.

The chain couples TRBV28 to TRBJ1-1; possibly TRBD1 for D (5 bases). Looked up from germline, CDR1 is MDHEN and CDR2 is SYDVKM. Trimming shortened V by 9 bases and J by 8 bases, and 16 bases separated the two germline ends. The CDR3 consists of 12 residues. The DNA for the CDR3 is TGTGCCAGTCTAGCGACAGATTCAGAAGCTTTCTTT. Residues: CASLATDSEAFF.

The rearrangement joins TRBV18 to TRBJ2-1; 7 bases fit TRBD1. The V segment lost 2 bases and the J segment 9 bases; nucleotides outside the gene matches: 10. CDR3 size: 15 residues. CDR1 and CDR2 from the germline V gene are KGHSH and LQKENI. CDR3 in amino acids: CASSPTGQVGSEQFF. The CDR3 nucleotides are TGTGCCAGCTCACCAACAGGACAGGTGGGAAGTGAGCAGTTCTTC. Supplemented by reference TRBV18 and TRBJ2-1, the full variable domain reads NAGVMQNPRHLVRRRGQEARLRCSPMKGHSHVYWYRQLPEEGLKFMVYLQKENIIDESGMPKERFSAEFPKEGPSILRIQQVVRGDSAAYFCASSPTGQVGSEQFFGPGTRLTVL.

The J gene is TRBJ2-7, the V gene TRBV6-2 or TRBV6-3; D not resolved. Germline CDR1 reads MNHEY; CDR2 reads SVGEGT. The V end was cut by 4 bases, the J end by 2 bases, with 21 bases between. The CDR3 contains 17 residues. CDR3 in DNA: TGTGCCAGCAGTTCCCCCCGGTTGGCAGGCAGAGCCTACGAGCAGTACTTC. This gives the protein CASSSPRLAGRAYEQYF.

The DNA of the CDR3 is TGTGCCAGCAGCACGACGACAGGGGGCAGCACCGGGGAGCTGTTTTTT. Protein: CASSTTTGGSTGELFF. J is TRBJ2-2 and V is TRBV7-3, with 10 bases lining up with TRBD1. J gave up 4 bases and V 5 bases, and 7 bases lay outside the gene matches. The length of the CDR3 is 16 residues. Germline lookup yields CDR1 SGHTA and CDR2 FQGTGA.

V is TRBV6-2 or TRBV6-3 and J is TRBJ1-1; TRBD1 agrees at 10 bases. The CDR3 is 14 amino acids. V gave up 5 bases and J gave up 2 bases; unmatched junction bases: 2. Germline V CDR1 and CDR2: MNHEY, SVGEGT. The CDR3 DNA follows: TGTGCCAGCAGTCGGACAGGGGGAAACACTGAAGCTTTCTTT. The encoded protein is CASSRTGGNTEAFF.

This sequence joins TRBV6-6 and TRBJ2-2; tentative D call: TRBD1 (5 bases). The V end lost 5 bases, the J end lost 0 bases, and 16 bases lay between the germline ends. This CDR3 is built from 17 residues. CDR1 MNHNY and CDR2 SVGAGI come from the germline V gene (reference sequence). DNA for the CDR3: TGTGCCAGCAGTCACCGCTATGGGGCACCGAACACCGGGGAGCTGTTTTTT. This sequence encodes CASSHRYGAPNTGELFF.

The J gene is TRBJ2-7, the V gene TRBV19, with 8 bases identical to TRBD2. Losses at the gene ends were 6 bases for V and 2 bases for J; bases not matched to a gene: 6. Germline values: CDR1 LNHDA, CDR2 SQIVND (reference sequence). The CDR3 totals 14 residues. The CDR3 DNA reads TGTGCCAGTAGCTCCAGCGGGGGAGCCTACGAGCAGTACTTC. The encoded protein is CASSSSGGAYEQYF.